Shown below are 22 T cell receptor beta chains from a single sample sequenced in a study of shared clonotypes between healthy human individuals. This table comes from immunoSEQ multiplex PCR, and its TCRdb copy is limited to in-frame clones, with some not included. The table has around 700,000 clones, around 78% seen once. Sequenced sample: memory CD4+ T cells sorted from blood. Specified subset: CD45RA-negative fraction. The receptors were sampled from a woman aged 25 to 39 in good health.

This chain joins TRBV5-1 and TRBJ2-3; 11 bases fit TRBD2. CDR1 is SGHRS, CDR2 YFSETQ, per germline. The ends lost 0 bases at V and 10 bases at J; junction bases unmatched: 16. The CDR3 spans 18 residues. CDR3 bases: TGCGCCAGCAGCTTGGCACTAGCGGGAGCACGAACCCCATTCGCGCAGTATTTT. It translates to CASSLALAGARTPFAQYF.

The V gene is TRBV6-5, the J gene TRBJ1-2; maybe TRBD1 (5 bases). The germline gives CDR1 MNHEY, CDR2 SVGAGI. Trimming cost V 4 bases and J 5 bases, with 11 bases left between them. The CDR3 sequence is 13 residues long. The CDR3 DNA sequence: TGTGCCAGCAGTTTTGGGGGGGGATATGGCTACACCTTC. This translates into CASSFGGGYGYTF.

The sample holds one count of this clone. The chain couples TRBV4-1 to TRBJ2-1; TRBD2 matches 8 bases. CDR1 is MGHRA and CDR2 is YSYEKL in the germline V gene. The CDR3 has 17 amino acids. The V segment lost 1 base and the J segment 1 base; nucleotides outside the gene matches: 6. This chain's CDR3 is CASSQGSGGPSYNEQFF. The CDR3 nucleotides read TGCGCCAGCAGCCAAGGTTCGGGAGGGCCGTCCTACAATGAGCAGTTCTTC.

On this clone itself: At the DNA level, this CDR3 is encoded by other sequences in the same sample as well. The rearrangement links TRBV5-4 to TRBJ2-1, with 9 nucleotides matching TRBD2. Per germline, CDR1 SGHNT and CDR2 YYREEE (reference sequence). The CDR3 is 15 amino acids. J lost 6 bases, V lost 0 bases, and 4 bases had no gene match. The chain's CDR3 is CASSLGREGFNEQFF. Written as DNA, the CDR3 is TGTGCCAGCAGCTTGGGGCGGGAGGGCTTCAATGAGCAGTTCTTC.

V gene TRBV6-6 combines with J gene TRBJ2-5; TRBD1 is a possible D gene (5 bases). The V and J ends lost 8 bases and 4 bases respectively, with 23 bases between them. Germline lookup yields CDR1 MNHNY and CDR2 SVGAGI (reference sequence). The CDR3 contains 16 residues. The DNA for the CDR3 is TGTGCCAGCGGGTCTCGGGCAGGGTCCGTCTCAGAGACCCAGTACTTC. It encodes CASGSRAGSVSETQYF.

The chain carries TRBV6-5 and TRBJ1-1; maybe TRBD1 (6 bases). CDR1 is MNHEY and CDR2 is SVGAGI in the germline V gene. V lost 6 bases and J 5 bases, leaving 16 bases between the germline ends. The CDR3 spans 14 residues. In DNA, the CDR3 is TGTGCCAGCAGCCGGACAGTAAGGGTAACTGAAGCTTTCTTT. This translates into CASSRTVRVTEAFF.

V usage is TRBV6-1 and J usage is TRBJ2-7; 12 positions agree with TRBD2. J gave up 1 base and V 9 bases, and 4 bases lay outside the gene matches. CDR1 and CDR2 from the germline V gene are MNHNS and SASEGT. This CDR3 spans 14 amino acids. The CDR3 nucleotides read TGTGCCAGTTTAGGGACTAGCGGGTCCTACGAGCAGTACTTC. Its protein is CASLGTSGSYEQYF.

The chain carries TRBV28 and TRBJ2-1; tentatively, D is TRBD1 (5 bases). Germline-derived CDR1 and CDR2 are MDHEN and SYDVKM. This CDR3 comprises 15 residues. Trimming removed 3 bases from V and 2 bases from J, with 11 bases in between. The CDR3 is CASSLGQGPYNEQFF. CDR3 sequence (DNA): TGTGCCAGCAGTTTGGGTCAGGGCCCCTACAATGAGCAGTTCTTC.

CDR3 in DNA: TGTGCCAGCAGCCCCCTGACATCGCTCTCTGGGGCCAACGTCCTGACTTTC. Encoded protein: CASSPLTSLSGANVLTF. The chain carries TRBV7-7 and TRBJ2-6; D not certain. The CDR3 covers 17 residues. CDR1 and CDR2 from the germline V gene are SSHAT and FNYEAQ (reference sequence). Trimming stripped 5 bases from V and 0 bases from J, with 14 bases between.

This clone was detected only a few times. This chain uses TRBV5-4 with TRBJ1-2, with 11 nucleotides matching TRBD1. Trimming removed 4 bases from V and 4 bases from J; junction bases left unmatched: 6. Germline V gene lookup returns CDR1 SGHNT and CDR2 YYREEE (reference sequence). CDR3 length: 15 amino acids. The CDR3 reads CASSEGQGDGYGYTF. CDR3 coding DNA: TGTGCCAGCAGCGAGGGACAGGGGGACGGCTATGGCTACACCTTC.

This rearrangement joins TRBV7-2 to TRBJ1-1; no reliable D call. Germline CDR1 reads SGHTA; CDR2 reads FQGNSA. There are 13 residues in the CDR3. V was trimmed by 0 bases and J by 1 base, leaving 3 bases between them. CDR3 region: CASSLARNTEAFF. For the CDR3, the DNA is TGTGCCAGCAGCTTAGCTCGGAACACTGAAGCTTTCTTT.

The chain couples TRBV28 to TRBJ2-3; D may be TRBD2 (5 bases). Germline CDR1 is MDHEN and CDR2 is SYDVKM. Trimming took 5 bases from V and 6 from J, leaving 12 bases between them. The CDR3 runs 13 residues. CDR3 nucleotide sequence: TGTGCCAGCAGTCCCGGACTTGGGGATACGCAGTATTTT. The encoded protein is CASSPGLGDTQYF.

The rearrangement joins TRBV27 to TRBJ2-3; a weak D match, TRBD2 (5 bases). V was trimmed by 6 bases and J by 7 bases, leaving 17 bases between them. Germline CDR1 and CDR2: MNHEY and SMNVEV (reference sequence). CDR3 length equals 14 residues. CDR3 nucleotides: TGTGCCAGCAGCTCTTTGGGGAGTTCAAATACGCAGTATTTT. This sequence encodes CASSSLGSSNTQYF.

The gene calls are TRBV6-5 and TRBJ2-7; maybe TRBD2 (6 bases). Germline V gene sequence: CDR1 MNHEY, CDR2 SVGAGI. The CDR3 covers 14 residues. V gave up 0 bases and J gave up 2 bases, with 8 bases separating them. The CDR3 loop is CASSYSRGAYEQYF. The CDR3 DNA is TGTGCCAGCAGTTACTCGCGGGGCGCCTACGAGCAGTACTTC.

V gene TRBV7-9 combines with J gene TRBJ2-1; 13 bases fit TRBD2. From germline, CDR1 is SEHNR and CDR2 FQNEAQ (reference sequence). V lost 5 bases and J lost 5; bases outside the gene matches: 3. There are 15 residues in the CDR3. The CDR3, as DNA: TGTGCCAGCAGCGCCGGGACTAGCGGGGACAATGAGCAGTTCTTC. It translates to CASSAGTSGDNEQFF.

The CDR3 loop is CASSFLTGENTEAFF. DNA for the CDR3: TGTGCCAGCAGCTTCTTAACGGGAGAGAACACTGAAGCTTTCTTT. The chain couples TRBV13 to TRBJ1-1; no clear D. The germline gives CDR1 PRHDT, CDR2 FYEKMQ (reference sequence). The CDR3 sequence is 15 residues long. V gave up 3 bases and J gave up 1 base, with 12 bases separating them.

The rearrangement links TRBV6-6 to TRBJ2-6; D unresolved. V lost 4 bases and J lost 4, with 5 bases in between. Looked up from germline, CDR1 is MNHNY and CDR2 is SVGAGI (reference sequence). CDR3 length: 13 residues. The CDR3 here is CASSLGGANVLTF. The CDR3 DNA reads as TGTGCCAGCAGTTTAGGGGGGGCCAACGTCCTGACTTTC.

In this sample, this clone turned up a few times. The rearrangement uses TRBV4-2 and TRBJ1-3, with unresolved D. This CDR3 is 14 amino acids long. V was cut by 4 bases and J by 2 bases, with 9 bases left in between. Germline V gene lookup returns CDR1 LGHNA and CDR2 YNFKEQ. The CDR3 nucleotides read TGTGCCAGCAGCCCAAAAATAGCTGGAAACACCATATATTTT. Its protein product is CASSPKIAGNTIYF.

V gene TRBV7-2 combines with J gene TRBJ2-3, with D possibly being TRBD2 (6 bases). Trimming left V 1 base short and J 6 bases short, with 17 bases between. Germline CDR1 SGHTA, CDR2 FQGNSA. This CDR3 is built from 16 residues. As DNA, the CDR3 is TGTGCCAGCAGCTTAGGGTTCGGGGGAGGCGTGGATACGCAGTATTTT. This translates into CASSLGFGGGVDTQYF.

This chain connects TRBV7-8 to TRBJ2-5; 8 bases match TRBD1. Trimming cost V 5 bases and J 7 bases; bases outside gene matches: 9. Germline assignment: CDR1 SGHVS and CDR2 FQNEAQ. The CDR3 sequence is 14 residues long. The CDR3 loop is CASSTQGGRSTQYF. The CDR3 DNA reads TGTGCCAGCAGCACACAGGGGGGACGGTCGACCCAGTACTTC. Full variable domain (rest looked up from reference TRBV7-8 and TRBJ2-5): GAGVSQSPRYKVAKRGQDVALRCDPISGHVSLFWYQQALGQGPEFLTYFQNEAQLDKSGLPSDRFFAERPEGSVSTLKIQRTQQEDSAVYLCASSTQGGRSTQYFGPGTRLLVL.

V usage is TRBV18 and J usage is TRBJ2-2, with D perhaps matching TRBD1 or TRBD2 (5 bases each). The CDR3 loop spans 13 amino acids. Germline lookup yields CDR1 KGHSH and CDR2 LQKENI. The V end was cut by 5 bases, the J end by 6 bases, with 10 bases between. CDR3: CASSGTSSGELFF. The CDR3, as DNA: TGTGCCAGCTCAGGGACGAGTTCCGGGGAGCTGTTTTTT. Full variable domain (missing parts from reference TRBV18 and TRBJ2-2): NAGVMQNPRHLVRRRGQEARLRCSPMKGHSHVYWYRQLPEEGLKFMVYLQKENIIDESGMPKERFSAEFPKEGPSILRIQQVVRGDSAAYFCASSGTSSGELFFGEGSRLTVL.

The rearrangement uses TRBV6-4 and TRBJ1-1; D gene uncertain. Trimming stripped 0 bases from V and 5 bases from J, with 13 bases between. Germline CDR1 and CDR2: MRHNA and SNTAGT. This CDR3 is 15 amino acids long. The CDR3 DNA is TGTGCCAGCAGTGACTCGACGGGAGGGAGGACTGAAGCTTTCTTT. It specifies CASSDSTGGRTEAFF.